This T cell receptor beta chain was recorded in a study of control samples from healthy donors and cancer patients. TCRdb keeps only in-frame clones here, not all; method: immunoSEQ multiplex PCR. The data show 96,000 or so clones, over 85% seen once. CDR3 length equals 15 residues. V gave up 3 bases and J gave up 5 bases; unmatched junction bases: 6. Germline CDR1 is ENHRY and CDR2 is SYGVKD. The sequence came from a man between 18 and 35 years old in good health. The sequenced sample consisted of blood. The J gene is TRBJ1-2, the V gene TRBV10-3; 10 nucleotides match TRBD1. CDR3 sequence: CAISEYPDRGYGYTF. Here the CDR3 DNA reads TGTGCCATCAGTGAATACCCGGACAGGGGGTATGGCTACACCTTC.